This T cell receptor (beta chain) was retrieved from a study of T cells after yellow fever vaccination. General study results and limits: The secondary T-cell response peaked on day 5, not day 15, but was weaker. At under 98% for CD4 and 75% to 90% for CD8, most primary-vaccination clones showed up again after the booster.

CDR3 length: 16 residues. Between the trimmed V and J ends, which lost 5 bases and 5 bases, there was a span of 18 bases. Germline CDR1 reads MNHEY; CDR2 reads SMNVEV (reference sequence). TCR cDNA, made by 5'RACE template switching, carried an added universal primer site and UMIs. TCRdb fed the 5' RACE reads into MiXCR, producing one record per CDR3 protein. Here the sample spans under 100,000 distinct CDR3 sequences, approximately 6.3% being singletons. A word on this clonotype: No antigen is known for it.

The V and J genes are TRBV27 and TRBJ1-4; tentative D call: TRBD1 (5 bases). The sample in question was CD8+ T cells sorted from PBMCs, obtained 10 days after the yellow fever booster vaccination. The clonotype was recovered from a man between 18 and 29 years old who received the YFV17D yellow fever vaccine. The CDR3 spells CASSTEPGRLNEKLFF. The CDR3 DNA reads TGTGCCAGCAGTACCGAACCGGGACGACTAAATGAAAAACTGTTTTTT.